This is a list of T cell receptor beta chains from one sample in a study of blood T cell repertoires in COVID-19. Some clones are missing from TCRdb's copy, which holds only in-frame ones; the method was immunoSEQ multiplex PCR. The repertoire consists of approximately 150,000 clones, with roughly 79% occurring once and the leading ten covering 1.9%. The sequencing input was peripheral blood. The source is a woman aged 55-69 years with acute or convalescent COVID-19. The CDR3 runs from the conserved cysteine through the conserved F or W. D genes are given only for firm matches. The listing skips clone size in some rows; elsewhere it reads once, few, many or a size class.

D gene	V gene	J gene	clone size	CDR3 protein	CDR3 DNA
TRBD2	TRBV3-1/TRBV3-2	TRBJ2-1	.	CASSLSGKISYNEQFF	TGTGCCAGCAGTCTTAGCGGGAAGATCTCCTACAATGAGCAGTTCTTC
TRBD2	TRBV18	TRBJ2-2	.	CASSRTSGENTGELFF	TGTGCCAGCTCACGGACTAGCGGGGAGAACACCGGGGAGCTGTTTTTT
.	TRBV7-9	TRBJ1-2	few	CASSAVSYGYTF	TGTGCCAGCAGCGCCGTGAGCTATGGCTACACCTTC
.	TRBV19	TRBJ1-5	.	CASSSLNPAQPAGNQPQHF	TGTGCCAGTAGTAGCCTCAACCCGGCACAGCCAGCGGGCAATCAGCCCCAGCATTTT
TRBD1	TRBV6-5	TRBJ1-2	.	CASNTGTGIGYTF	TGTGCCAGCAATACCGGGACAGGGATCGGCTACACCTTC
TRBD1	TRBV14	TRBJ1-6	once	CASSQGRGQALTSPLHF	TGTGCCAGCAGCCAAGGTCGGGGACAGGCCTTAACTTCACCCCTCCACTTT
TRBD2	TRBV9	TRBJ2-7	.	CASSVAPTSGSVYEQYF	TGTGCCAGCAGCGTAGCTCCGACTAGCGGGAGTGTCTACGAGCAGTACTTC
.	TRBV2	TRBJ1-5	once	CASSGGGNQPQHF	TGTGCCAGCAGTGGCGGGGGGAATCAGCCCCAGCATTTT
.	TRBV12-3/TRBV12-4	TRBJ1-5	.	CASSPSYSEPQHF	TGTGCCAGCAGTCCCTCGTATTCAGAGCCCCAGCATTTT
TRBD1	TRBV9	TRBJ2-2	few	CASSVGTGVGELFF	TGTGCCAGCAGCGTAGGAACAGGGGTCGGGGAGCTGTTTTTT
.	TRBV3-1/TRBV3-2	TRBJ2-5	few	CASSHLRNRLLEKTQYF	TGTGCCAGCAGCCACCTCCGGAATCGGTTATTGGAGAAGACCCAGTACTTC
.	TRBV16	TRBJ2-2	.	CASSFFDIANTGELFF	TGTGCCAGCAGCTTTTTCGACATAGCGAACACCGGGGAGCTGTTTTTT
.	TRBV7-3	TRBJ1-1	.	CASSPGLGQRAFF	TGTGCCAGCAGCCCCGGTTTAGGACAAAGGGCTTTCTTT
TRBD1	TRBV28	TRBJ1-2	.	CASSLSGWGDRHLYTF	TGTGCCAGCAGTTTATCGGGTTGGGGGGACAGACACCTATACACCTTC
TRBD1	TRBV2	TRBJ1-2	few	CASSGWTGGFGYTF	TGTGCCAGCAGTGGGTGGACAGGGGGCTTTGGCTACACCTTC
.	TRBV27	TRBJ1-5	.	CASSRYSNQPQHF	TGTGCCAGCAGCCGGTATAGCAATCAGCCCCAGCATTTT
TRBD1	TRBV10-3	TRBJ1-5	.	CAISTDRRGFSNQPQHF	TGTGCCATCAGCACGGACAGGAGGGGATTTAGCAATCAGCCCCAGCATTTT
.	TRBV19	TRBJ2-7	.	CASSNREYEQYF	TGTGCCAGCTCTAACCGGGAGTACGAGCAGTACTTC
TRBD1	TRBV7-9	TRBJ1-6	.	CASSYPGTAYNSPLHF	TGTGCCAGCAGCTACCCGGGGACAGCATATAATTCACCCCTCCACTTT
.	TRBV27	TRBJ2-7	.	CASSHNRVYFNEQYF	TGTGCCAGCAGCCACAACAGGGTTTACTTCAACGAGCAGTACTTC
TRBD1	TRBV11-2	TRBJ1-2	.	CASSSIRTGLYGYTF	TGTGCCAGCAGCTCCATCCGGACAGGACTCTATGGCTACACCTTC
TRBD2	TRBV11-3	TRBJ2-3	.	CASSLSNSGRLTDTQYF	TGTGCCAGCAGCCTATCGAATAGCGGGAGGTTAACAGATACGCAGTATTTT
.	TRBV25-1	TRBJ1-6	.	CASAPGWPEGSPLHF	TGTGCCAGCGCCCCAGGGTGGCCAGAAGGTTCACCCCTCCACTTT
TRBD2	TRBV6-4	TRBJ2-3	.	CASSETGGEDTQYF	TGTGCCAGCAGTGAAACGGGAGGAGAAGATACGCAGTATTTT
TRBD2	TRBV10-3	TRBJ2-1	.	CATREPRGDEQFF	TGTGCCACTCGGGAGCCTCGGGGGGATGAGCAGTTCTTC
.	TRBV11-2	TRBJ2-3	once	CASSLVPRDSDTQYF	TGTGCCAGCAGCTTAGTACCACGGGACTCGGATACGCAGTATTTT
TRBD1	TRBV6-5	TRBJ1-1	once	CASSLGQGTEAFF	TGTGCCAGCAGCCTTGGACAGGGAACTGAAGCTTTCTTT
TRBD2	TRBV28	TRBJ2-4	few	CASTPRGGTSKNIQYF	TGTGCCAGCACCCCGCGGGGGGGGACGTCCAAAAACATTCAGTACTTC
TRBD2	TRBV4-1	TRBJ2-5	.	CASSPGLAGKETQYF	TGCGCCAGCAGCCCGGGACTAGCGGGGAAAGAGACCCAGTACTTC
.	TRBV7-6	TRBJ2-7	few	CASSSNIGLLIYEQYF	TGTGCCAGCAGCTCAAACATCGGACTTTTAATCTACGAGCAGTACTTC
.	TRBV7-2	TRBJ2-2	.	CASSFAVITSTGELFF	TGTGCCAGCAGCTTCGCCGTTATCACAAGCACCGGGGAGCTGTTTTTT
TRBD2	TRBV3-1/TRBV3-2	TRBJ2-2	few	CASSQPRGLAGTGANTGELFF	TGTGCCAGCAGCCAACCGAGAGGACTAGCGGGGACTGGTGCGAACACCGGGGAGCTGTTTTTT
TRBD2	TRBV7-8	TRBJ2-3	.	CASVSGRAPRSDTQYF	TGTGCCAGCGTAAGCGGGAGGGCCCCGAGGTCAGATACGCAGTATTTT
.	TRBV30	TRBJ1-1	.	CAWSLTGEAFF	TGTGCCTGGAGTCTGACAGGAGAAGCTTTCTTT
.	TRBV30	TRBJ2-7	.	CAWRGSGLLYEQYF	TGTGCCTGGAGGGGCAGCGGGCTTCTCTACGAGCAGTACTTC
.	TRBV20-1	TRBJ2-7	.	CSASTTRVQYF	TGCAGTGCTAGTACCACCAGGGTGCAGTACTTC
TRBD2	TRBV3-1/TRBV3-2	TRBJ2-5	.	CARRTSGRRETQYF	TGTGCCAGACGGACTAGCGGGAGGCGAGAGACCCAGTACTTC
TRBD2	TRBV5-8	TRBJ2-2	.	CASSAGTSVHGELFF	TGTGCCAGCAGCGCCGGGACTAGCGTACACGGGGAGCTGTTTTTT
.	TRBV27	TRBJ2-2	.	CASSFRGSGELFF	TGTGCCAGCAGTTTCAGAGGGTCCGGGGAGCTGTTTTTT
.	TRBV5-1	TRBJ1-1	.	CASSLLGDTEAFF	TGCGCCAGCAGCTTGCTCGGGGACACTGAAGCTTTCTTT
.	TRBV18	TRBJ2-7	.	CASSLSRAAPEQYF	TGTGCCAGCTCACTATCCAGGGCTGCCCCGGAGCAGTACTTC
TRBD1	TRBV19	TRBJ2-6	few	CASSIFGTGVSGANVLTF	TGTGCCAGTAGTATTTTTGGGACAGGGGTATCTGGGGCCAACGTCCTGACTTTC
TRBD1	TRBV6-5	TRBJ2-1	.	CASTGQVGYNEQFF	TGTGCCAGCACGGGACAGGTTGGCTACAATGAGCAGTTCTTC
TRBD2	TRBV10-3	TRBJ2-1	.	CAIRRGSKEQFF	TGTGCCATCAGGCGCGGGAGCAAAGAGCAGTTCTTC
.	TRBV7-8	TRBJ2-7	.	CASSLGGRLVLSSYEQYF	TGTGCCAGCAGCTTAGGGGGACGACTAGTCCTGAGCTCCTACGAGCAGTACTTC
TRBD1	TRBV30	TRBJ1-3	.	CACKDRSSGNTIYF	TGTGCCTGCAAGGACAGGTCTTCTGGAAACACCATATATTTT
.	TRBV19	TRBJ2-1	.	CASSQSRPYNEQFF	TGTGCCAGTAGCCAATCGCGGCCTTACAATGAGCAGTTCTTC